This TCR beta chain was observed in a study of resident and recirculating memory T cells in vitiligo. Study-level results: Sequences differed between biopsy sites and patients, suggesting private specificity.

This clone was observed once. The antigen remains undetermined. Data came from immunoSEQ multiplex PCR; TCRdb stores just in-frame clones and leaves some out. Of around 43,000 clones listed, about nine tenths are singletons. Stable patients also lacked confetti depigmentation, a sign of active vitiligo. The CDR3 spans 16 residues. Trimming shortened V by 4 bases and J by 0 bases, and 13 bases separated the two germline ends. Looked up from germline, CDR1 is LNHDA and CDR2 is SQIVND (reference sequence). V gene TRBV19 combines with J gene TRBJ2-1, with D tentatively TRBD2 (6 bases). Sequenced: blood. The sequence derives from a male donor with vitiligo. CDR3 loop: CASSSRAGFSYNEQFF. The CDR3 DNA sequence: TGTGCCAGTAGTAGTCGGGCGGGGTTCTCCTACAATGAGCAGTTCTTC.